What follows describes a single TCR beta chain. V was clipped by 4 bases and J by 4 bases; unmatched bases: 11. Germline V gives CDR1 LGHDT, CDR2 YNNKEL (reference sequence). The CDR3 is made up of 17 amino acids. Original processing notes: Nucleated cell number was recorded as an estimate derived from reference gene primer amplification. Some clones are missing from TCRdb's copy, which holds only in-frame ones; the method was immunoSEQ multiplex PCR. That table furnishes V, J and clone size, whereas the DNA furnished D and trimming. The sample has roughly 150,000 clones; 78% are singletons. The record originates from a study of blood T cell repertoires in COVID-19. At the level of the study: Samples taken during acute and convalescent COVID-19 were collected in the United States, Italy and Spain. PBMCs, B-cell-depleted T cells, or T cells provided the cDNA or gDNA that made up the material.

This TCR was recovered from a woman aged 80 or older with acute or convalescent COVID-19. The sample taken for sequencing was peripheral blood. The chain has TRBV3-1 (or the pseudogene TRBV3-2) and TRBJ2-1, with 9 bases that match TRBD2. The CDR3 DNA sequence: TGTGCCAGCAGCCGGGAGGGACTAGCCCGGAATTACAATGAGCAGTTCTTC. Encoded protein: CASSREGLARNYNEQFF.